This T cell receptor beta chain was observed in a study of blood T cells in healthy people across ages. The second PCR ran about 6 to 11 cycles with a sample-barcoded 5' primer and J-beta primers. TCRdb analysed the 5' RACE reads with MiXCR anew, one entry per CDR3 protein. The repertoire has about 320,000 distinct CDR3 sequences, roughly 29% of them found once; the top ten carry 25% to 30%. This clonotype has ten or more counts. The antigen is undetermined. The study, taken as a whole, reports: For the donors, CMV status was unknown and possibly confounded expanded clonotype changes.

Every sample had a minimum of 6.5 million PBMCs isolated. Per sample, extraction of total RNA gave at least 6 micrograms in every case. With 4 bases removed from V and 2 bases from J, the gap between germline ends came to 26 bases. Germline V gene lookup returns CDR1 LGHDT and CDR2 YNNKEL (reference sequence). This CDR3 region has 19 residues. The gene calls are TRBV3-1 and TRBJ1-1; possibly TRBD1 for D (5 bases). The sequence was obtained from a woman in her 70s in good health. What was sequenced was blood. CDR3 in amino acids: CASSRTIKYVGTLNTEAFF. The CDR3 DNA follows: TGTGCCAGCAGCCGAACTATTAAATATGTTGGGACTTTAAACACTGAAGCTTTCTTT.